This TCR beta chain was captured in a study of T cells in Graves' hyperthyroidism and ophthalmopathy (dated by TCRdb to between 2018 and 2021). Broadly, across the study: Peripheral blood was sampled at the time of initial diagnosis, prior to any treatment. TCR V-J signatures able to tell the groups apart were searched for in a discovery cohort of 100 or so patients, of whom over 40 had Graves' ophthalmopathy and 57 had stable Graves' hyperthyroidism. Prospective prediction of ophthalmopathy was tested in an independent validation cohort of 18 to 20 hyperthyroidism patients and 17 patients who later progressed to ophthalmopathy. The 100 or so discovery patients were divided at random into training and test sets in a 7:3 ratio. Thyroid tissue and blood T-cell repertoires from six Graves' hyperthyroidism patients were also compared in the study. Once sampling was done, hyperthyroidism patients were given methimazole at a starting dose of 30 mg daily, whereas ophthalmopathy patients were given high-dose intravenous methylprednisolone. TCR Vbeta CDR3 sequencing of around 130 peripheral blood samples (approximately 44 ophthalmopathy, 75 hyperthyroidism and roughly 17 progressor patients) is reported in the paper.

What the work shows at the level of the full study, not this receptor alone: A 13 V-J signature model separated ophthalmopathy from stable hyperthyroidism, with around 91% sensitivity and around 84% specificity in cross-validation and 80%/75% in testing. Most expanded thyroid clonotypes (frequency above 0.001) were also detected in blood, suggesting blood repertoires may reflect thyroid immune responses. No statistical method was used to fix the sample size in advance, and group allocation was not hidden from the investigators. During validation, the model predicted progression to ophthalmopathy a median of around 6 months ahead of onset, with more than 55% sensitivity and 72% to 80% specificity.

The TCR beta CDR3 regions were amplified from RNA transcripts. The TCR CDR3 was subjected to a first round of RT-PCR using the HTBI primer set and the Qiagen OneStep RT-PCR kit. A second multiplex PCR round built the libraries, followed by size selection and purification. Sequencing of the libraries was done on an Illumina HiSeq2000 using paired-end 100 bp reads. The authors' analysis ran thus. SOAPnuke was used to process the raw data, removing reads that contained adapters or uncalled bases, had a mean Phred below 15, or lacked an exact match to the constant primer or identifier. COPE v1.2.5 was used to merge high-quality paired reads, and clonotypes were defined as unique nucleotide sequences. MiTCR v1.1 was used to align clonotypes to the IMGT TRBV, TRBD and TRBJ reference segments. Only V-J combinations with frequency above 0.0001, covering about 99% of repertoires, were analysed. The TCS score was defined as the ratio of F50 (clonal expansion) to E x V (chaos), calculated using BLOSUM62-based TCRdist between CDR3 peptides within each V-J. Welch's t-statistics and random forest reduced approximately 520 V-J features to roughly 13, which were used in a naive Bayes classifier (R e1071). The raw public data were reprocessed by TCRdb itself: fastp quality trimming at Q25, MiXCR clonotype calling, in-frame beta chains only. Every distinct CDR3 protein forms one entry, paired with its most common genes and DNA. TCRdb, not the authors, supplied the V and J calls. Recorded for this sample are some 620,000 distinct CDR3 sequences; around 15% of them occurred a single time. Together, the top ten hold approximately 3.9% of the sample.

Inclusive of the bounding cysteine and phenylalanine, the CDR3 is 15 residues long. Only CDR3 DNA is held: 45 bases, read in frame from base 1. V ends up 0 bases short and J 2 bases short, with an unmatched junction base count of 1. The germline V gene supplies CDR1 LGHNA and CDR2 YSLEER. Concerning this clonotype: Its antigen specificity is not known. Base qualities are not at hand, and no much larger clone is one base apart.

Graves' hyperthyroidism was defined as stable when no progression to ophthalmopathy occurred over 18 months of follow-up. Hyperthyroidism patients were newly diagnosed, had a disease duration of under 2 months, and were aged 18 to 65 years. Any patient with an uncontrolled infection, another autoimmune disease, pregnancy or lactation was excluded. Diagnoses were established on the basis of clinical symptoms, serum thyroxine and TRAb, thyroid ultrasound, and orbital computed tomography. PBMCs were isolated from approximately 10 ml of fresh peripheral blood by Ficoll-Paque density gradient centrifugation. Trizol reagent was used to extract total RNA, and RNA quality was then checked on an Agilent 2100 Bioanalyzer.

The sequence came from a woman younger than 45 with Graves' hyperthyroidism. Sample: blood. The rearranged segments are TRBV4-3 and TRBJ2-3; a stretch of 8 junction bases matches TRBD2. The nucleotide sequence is TGCGCCAGCAGCCAAGAACTAGCGGCCACAGATACGCAGTATTTT. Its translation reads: CASSQELAATDTQYF.